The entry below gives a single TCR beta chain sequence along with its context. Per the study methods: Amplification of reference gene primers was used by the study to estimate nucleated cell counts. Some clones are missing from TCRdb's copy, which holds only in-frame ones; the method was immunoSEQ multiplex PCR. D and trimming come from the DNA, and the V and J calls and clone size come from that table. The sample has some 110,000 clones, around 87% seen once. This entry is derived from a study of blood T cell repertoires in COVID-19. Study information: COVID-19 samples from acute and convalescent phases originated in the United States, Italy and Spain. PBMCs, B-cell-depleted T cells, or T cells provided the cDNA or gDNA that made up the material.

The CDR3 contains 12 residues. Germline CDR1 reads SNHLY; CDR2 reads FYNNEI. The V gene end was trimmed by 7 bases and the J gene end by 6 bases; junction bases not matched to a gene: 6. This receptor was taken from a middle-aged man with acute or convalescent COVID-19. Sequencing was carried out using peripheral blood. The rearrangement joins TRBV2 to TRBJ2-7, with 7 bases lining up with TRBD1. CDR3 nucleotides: TGTGCCAGCATCTTAGGGGGCGGCGAGCAGTACTTC. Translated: CASILGGGEQYF.